A selection of T cell receptor beta chains follows, all from one sample in a study of molecular identifiers for immune sequencing clone quantification. Each CDR3 protein is one row after TCRdb ran MiXCR on the PCR reads. The sample contains over 550,000 distinct CDR3 sequences, around 25% of which appear only once. The sample consisted of naive CD8+ T cells from blood, with Jurkat cell RNA spiked in. These receptors all come from a human donor in good health. Some libraries in this study had Jurkat cell RNA spiked in. The CDR3 runs from the conserved cysteine through the conserved F or W. The order of the fields is V gene, J gene, CDR3 protein.

>TRBV7-9|TRBJ1-5
CASRFLRDRGPDQPQHF
>TRBV7-9|TRBJ1-5
CASRAPGLNQPQHF
>TRBV28|TRBJ2-2
CASSLTGMVSGELFF
>TRBV7-9|TRBJ2-1
CASSDINEQFF
>TRBV6-2/TRBV6-3|TRBJ1-1
CASTQQGSIVGDTEAFF
>TRBV10-3|TRBJ2-3
CAIGSRQAETRTQYF
>TRBV12-3/TRBV12-4|TRBJ2-1
CASSQPGLAETSSYNEQFF
>TRBV29-1|TRBJ2-1
CSVEARNYNEQFF
>TRBV30|TRBJ1-2
CAWSPGGGYGYTF
>TRBV28|TRBJ2-7
CASTTTLGPDEQYF
>TRBV19|TRBJ1-5
CASSTRDSDYQPQHF
>TRBV27|TRBJ2-5
CASSFVSEETQHF
>TRBV12-3/TRBV12-4|TRBJ1-1
CASSFLPLGTFF
>TRBV3-1|TRBJ2-5
CASSQSLAGARQETQYF
>TRBV7-9|TRBJ2-7
CASSRDEGIFYEQYF
>TRBV6-2/TRBV6-3|TRBJ2-7
CASSYPPEEQYF
>TRBV7-9|TRBJ2-7
CASSPSWGAGSYEQYF
>TRBV30|TRBJ2-3
CAWNNWGGSTDTQYF
>TRBV20-1|TRBJ2-7
CSAREPRLEHEQYF
>TRBV6-2/TRBV6-3|TRBJ1-1
CASSFTDTLLSTEAFF
>TRBV7-8|TRBJ2-3
CASSLALGASHLDTQYF
>TRBV6-2/TRBV6-3|TRBJ2-2
CASSYPTNTGELFF
>TRBV15|TRBJ2-3
CATSRWLGTSGEDTQYF
>TRBV10-2|TRBJ1-1
CASSEWLQNTEAFF
>TRBV11-1|TRBJ2-7
CASSVSTSGSGYEQYF
>TRBV16|TRBJ1-2
CASSQSREGGNYGYTF
>TRBV6-2/TRBV6-3|TRBJ2-2
CASSQLSVGELFF
>TRBV6-5|TRBJ2-3
CASSFRPWTGGTDTQYF
>TRBV28|TRBJ2-1
CASSLLVQAYNEQFF
>TRBV10-3|TRBJ1-1
CAILGPGTSEASF
>TRBV9|TRBJ2-5
CASSAVTSGQETQHF
>TRBV7-9|TRBJ1-5
CASSLAGQGAGQPQHF
>TRBV12-3/TRBV12-4|TRBJ1-4
CASSPSRGKGLEKLFF
>TRBV12-3/TRBV12-4|TRBJ2-2
CASSPSPGQRGGELLF
>TRBV6-5|TRBJ2-7
CASSEGHFYEQYF
>TRBV6-5|TRBJ1-2
CASTLDRNYGYTF
>TRBV19|TRBJ1-2
CASSSRTGTTNYGYTF
>TRBV4-3|TRBJ1-3
CASSPDISAGNTIYF
>TRBV4-1|TRBJ2-1
CASSQVLGLNEQFF
>TRBV5-1|TRBJ2-7
CASSLGWNSYEQYF
>TRBV19|TRBJ2-1
CATKDRGRVEQFF
>TRBV27|TRBJ2-3
CASGFGLTDTQYF
>TRBV27|TRBJ1-5
CASSSGYDSNQPQHF
>TRBV12-3/TRBV12-4|TRBJ2-1
CASSPIAGAPYNEQFF
>TRBV4-1|TRBJ2-1
CASSQVRAARYNEQFF
>TRBV18|TRBJ2-3
CASSPPFGESTDTQYF
>TRBV14|TRBJ1-2
CASNQDLAGSPLGYGYTF
>TRBV28|TRBJ2-5
CASSLRAGRETQYF
>TRBV6-1|TRBJ2-2
CASNIQGPWITGNTGELFF